The 15 T cell receptor beta chains below come from one sample, sequenced in a study of blood T cells in healthy people across ages. Primed by a sample-barcoded 5' primer and a J-beta primer mix, a second PCR proceeded for about 7 to 11 cycles. MiXCR, run by TCRdb on the 5' RACE reads, gives a single entry per CDR3 protein. The sample lists approximately 730,000 distinct CDR3 sequences; around half were seen once. The specimen was blood. The origin of the receptors is a man at least 80 years old in good health.

V is TRBV7-3 and J is TRBJ2-7; D possibly corresponds to TRBD1 (6 bases). V gave up 0 bases and J gave up 6 bases, with 9 bases separating them. The CDR3 extends over 13 amino acids. CDR1 and CDR2 (germline): SGHTA, FQGTGA. The CDR3, as DNA: TGTGCCAGCAGCTTAACAGGGGGAGCCGAGCAGTACTTC. Its translation: CASSLTGGAEQYF.

This clonotype was detected only a few times. J is TRBJ2-3 and V is TRBV20-1; 9 bases are shared with TRBD2. The germline gives CDR1 DFQATT, CDR2 SNEGSKA (reference sequence). The CDR3 length is 13 residues. V lost 5 bases, J lost 4 bases, and 4 bases stayed unmatched. In DNA, the CDR3 is TGCAGTGCTCCGGGGACTAGCCCAGATACGCAGTATTTT. The encoded protein is CSAPGTSPDTQYF.

The J gene is TRBJ2-5, the V gene TRBV27; tentatively, D is TRBD2 (6 bases). CDR3 length: 15 amino acids. CDR1 MNHEY and CDR2 SMNVEV come from the germline V gene (reference sequence). V lost 4 bases and J 0 bases, leaving 12 bases between the germline ends. The CDR3 sequence is CASSSLALNQETQYF. Here the CDR3 DNA reads TGTGCCAGCAGTTCTCTAGCGCTAAACCAAGAGACCCAGTACTTC.

The chain links TRBV6-1 to TRBJ1-1; D is possibly TRBD1 (5 bases). Deletions cut 5 bases from V and 12 bases from J, with 16 bases between. Germline V gene lookup returns CDR1 MNHNS and CDR2 SASEGT. CDR3 length equals 12 residues. The CDR3 region is CASSPLQGKSFF. The CDR3 nucleotides are TGTGCCAGCAGTCCCCTTCAGGGAAAGTCTTTCTTT.

The chain uses TRBV7-3 and TRBJ1-6, with D unresolved. The CDR3 sequence is 13 residues long. Trimming took off 4 bases at V and 13 bases at J, with 14 bases between the two ends. CDR1 is SGHTA, CDR2 FQGTGA, per germline. The CDR3 nucleotides read TGTGCCAGCAGCTCCACGAGTCCAGTCCCCCTCCACTTT. Its translation is CASSSTSPVPLHF.

This clonotype was picked up one time. This rearrangement joins TRBV5-1 to TRBJ1-4, with 7 bases that match TRBD1. Looked up from germline, CDR1 is SGHRS and CDR2 is YFSETQ. There are 16 residues in the CDR3. V lost 3 bases to trimming and J lost 3 bases; unmatched junction nucleotides: 8. The CDR3 loop reads CASSSHRGQANEKLFF. The DNA of the CDR3 is TGCGCCAGCAGCTCTCACAGGGGACAAGCTAATGAAAAACTGTTTTTT.

This clonotype was detected only once. The chain couples TRBV24-1 to TRBJ2-2; 8 nucleotides match TRBD2. After removal of 5 bases from V and 7 bases from J, the junction contained 11 bases not matched to a gene. CDR1 and CDR2 (germline): KGHDR, SFDVKD. This CDR3 has 16 residues. CDR3 coding DNA: TGTGCCACCAGTGTCCCGAGCGGGAGCGGACTCGGGGAGCTGTTTTTT. Translation: CATSVPSGSGLGELFF.

This clonotype was seen a handful of times. J is TRBJ1-1 and V is TRBV5-1; D is possibly TRBD1 (5 bases). The CDR3 spans 14 residues. V shed 0 bases and J shed 2 bases, with 8 bases lying between them. CDR1 and CDR2 from the germline V gene are SGHRS and YFSETQ. DNA of the CDR3: TGCGCCAGCAGCTTGGCCCAGGGTAACACTGAAGCTTTCTTT. Protein: CASSLAQGNTEAFF. The complete variable domain, with remaining parts taken from reference TRBV5-1 and TRBJ1-1, reads KAGVTQTPRYLIKTRGQQVTLSCSPISGHRSVSWYQQTPGQGLQFLFEYFSETQRNKGNFPGRFSGRQFSNSRSEMNVSTLELGDSALYLCASSLAQGNTEAFFGQGTRLTVV.

The chain recombines TRBV6-2 or TRBV6-3 with TRBJ2-7; possible D gene TRBD1, 5 bases. Trimming pared 7 bases from V and 3 bases from J, leaving 13 bases between. CDR1 and CDR2 from the germline V gene are MNHEY and SVGEGT. CDR3 length: 13 amino acids. In nucleotides, the CDR3 is TGTGCCAGCACTGACAGCGCCTACTACGAGCAGTACTTC. Translated, it gives CASTDSAYYEQYF.

The DNA of the CDR3 is TGTGCCACCAGTGATCCTCTCGGCGGGGGCGAGACCCAGTACTTC. It translates to CATSDPLGGGETQYF. This chain uses TRBV24-1 with TRBJ2-5; tentatively, D is TRBD2 (7 bases). V lost 3 bases and J 5 bases, leaving 15 bases between the germline ends. In germline, CDR1 is KGHDR, CDR2 SFDVKD. This CDR3 spans 15 amino acids.

The chain recombines TRBV27 with TRBJ2-7; 11 bases map to TRBD1. Germline CDR1 reads MNHEY; CDR2 reads SMNVEV (reference sequence). The CDR3 spans 15 residues. With V trimmed by 6 bases and J by 2 bases, 6 bases remained unmatched. The CDR3 nucleotides are TGTGCCAGCAGGCGGACAGGGGGCCTGACCTACGAGCAGTACTTC. As protein: CASRRTGGLTYEQYF.

A few counts support this clonotype. The J gene is TRBJ1-2, the V gene TRBV7-6; possible D gene TRBD1, 6 bases. The germline CDR1 and CDR2 sequences are SGHVS and FNYEAQ. The CDR3 loop spans 15 amino acids. Trimming shortened V by 0 bases and J by 4 bases, and 12 bases separated the two germline ends. The CDR3 DNA is TGTGCCAGCAGCTTAGCTGCGGACAGAGTCTATGGCTACACCTTC. The encoded protein is CASSLAADRVYGYTF. The variable domain in full, with the rest retrieved from reference TRBV7-6 and TRBJ1-2, is GAGVSQSPRYKVTKRGQDVALRCDPISGHVSLYWYRQALGQGPEFLTYFNYEAQQDKSGLPNDRFSAERPEGSISTLTIQRTEQRDSAMYRCASSLAADRVYGYTFGSGTRLTVV.

CDR3 DNA: TGTGCCAGCAGATTTACTGGGACCGATGAGCAGTTCTTC. This gives the protein CASRFTGTDEQFF. The V gene is TRBV7-9, the J gene TRBJ2-1, with D perhaps TRBD1 or TRBD2 (5 bases each). V was cut by 6 bases and J by 8 bases, with 14 bases left in between. The CDR3 covers 13 residues. The germline V gene encodes CDR1 SEHNR and CDR2 FQNEAQ (reference sequence).

The chain uses TRBV28 and TRBJ2-7, with TRBD1 identical over 9 bases. Per germline, CDR1 MDHEN and CDR2 SYDVKM. V lost 6 bases to trimming and J lost 3 bases; unmatched junction nucleotides: 9. This CDR3 comprises 15 residues. The CDR3 sequence is CASSNRDRDIYEQYF. The CDR3 DNA reads TGTGCCAGCAGCAACCGGGACAGGGATATCTACGAGCAGTACTTC.

The genes are TRBV20-1 and TRBJ2-1; 10 nucleotides match TRBD2. This CDR3 region has 16 residues. Per the germline V gene, CDR1 is DFQATT and CDR2 is SNEGSKA (reference sequence). The J segment lost 5 bases and the V segment lost 2 bases, leaving 9 bases of the junction unmatched. CDR3 DNA: TGCAGTGCTAGAAAGAGACTAGCGGGCTTCCACAATGAGCAGTTCTTC. Its translation: CSARKRLAGFHNEQFF.